Sequencing of this TCR beta chain was carried out in a study of cytomegalovirus exposure and HLA in healthy donors (dated by TCRdb to 2016 to 2017). Background for the entire study: In an earlier analysis of roughly 590 of the donors, 276 Gb of sequence data and 100 million or so unique TCR beta sequences from 150 million to 200 million T cells were reported. Roughly 290 gigabases of sequencing data and around 80 million unique TCR sequences made up an early release that covered several hundred HLA-typed donors. Of the approximately 400 genotyped donors, roughly 80% were placed in the genetic ancestry cluster associated with self-reported Caucasian donors. The study was designed to test whether signatures of past pathogen exposure could be identified by cataloging public T cell receptors. The study used immunosequencing to profile the T cell repertoires of under 700 subjects and linked those repertoires to cytomegalovirus serostatus. A separate validation cohort of about 110 different subjects was used in addition to the roughly 670-subject first cohort. To predict cytomegalovirus infection status, the study combined high-throughput TCR immunosequencing, statistical association of individual TCRs with disease status, and machine learning. To study patterns of TCR occurrence, a later analysis re-analyzed previously published TCR beta repertoires from just over 650 donors and added high-resolution HLA genotyping. Rather than using new phenotypic data, the later analysis identified candidate immune exposures from TCR beta sequences and from how often those sequences occurred across donors. An earlier analysis of nearly 600 of the donors applied high-throughput TCR beta sequencing to assess whether each TCR beta V gene segment acted as functional or pseudogenic. Donor age, sex, ethnicity and CMV serostatus were collected together with the repertoire data. Genome-wide SNP genotypes for about 65% of the 666 donors were used in a later genetic analysis, which treated that subset as a discovery cohort. Every repertoire in the discovery cohort had been generated on one and the same sequencing platform. Class I and class II HLA loci were covered by the typing at four-digit resolution. The number of donors typed differed by locus, with about 629-630 for A, B, C, DRB1 and DQB1, roughly 520 for DQA1, about 610 for DPA1, and about 450 for DPB1. Four or five DR-DQ haplotypes were handled as single units for association and clustering because linkage in the cohort was strong. Across about 380 genotyped donors of the cohort, an average of roughly 200,000 unique TCR beta nucleotide sequences per donor were sequenced, and roughly a sixth of those sequences were non-productive.

Details on this clone: Its antigen has not been determined. Within one base of it there is no much larger clone, and no base qualities were kept.

The CDR3 runs 15 amino acids, cysteine and phenylalanine included. The only DNA kept is the CDR3, 45 bases in frame from the first base. Per the germline V gene, LGHNA is the CDR1 and YNFKEQ is the CDR2. The trim is 0 bases for V and 2 bases for J, with a gap of 9 bases between the germline ends. The cohort consisted of 670 or so healthy bone marrow donors. All cohort members were sampled while nominally healthy, although unrecorded immune exposures were likely present. The donor was CMV seropositive and was included in the group of 270 or so seropositive cohort members. A peripheral blood sample was provided by each donor, and peripheral blood mononuclear cells were used for TCR beta sequencing. The Qiagen DNeasy Blood Extraction Kit was used to extract genomic DNA from the blood cell samples. Broad study findings and their caveats: According to a later analysis, parvovirus B19, influenza, CMV and Epstein-Barr virus appeared linked to several top co-occurrence clusters. V-gene and J-gene trimming of TCR beta chains was associated with a missense DCLRE1C variant in a later genetic analysis, and the association was replicated in an independent cohort. The presence/absence analyses assumed that sequencing depth was roughly uniform across donors, and that assumption may not be true. Correlated functional status among segregating V segments might reflect linkage disequilibrium, but an unknown experimental factor could not be ruled out. In an earlier analysis of approximately 590 of the donors, most TCR beta V segments were observed in productive rearrangements about 90% or about 30% of the time, broadly matching IMGT annotations. In a later analysis, TCR association rates were found to vary across HLA loci, with the most associated TCRs seen for DRB1 alleles and the fewest for HLA-C alleles. Because counts were too low, 15 to 20 rarely observed V segments, including chromosome 9 orphons, were left out of the earlier analysis of roughly 600 of the donors. A later analysis found that HLA-associated TCR beta chains were more clonally expanded and had lower generation probabilities than equally common non-associated chains. In this cohort, only TCR beta chains were sequenced, and detectable features were limited by the absence of alpha or paired-chain data. Because the 87-base-pair reads could not distinguish some IMGT-functional V segments, including TRBV6-2 and TRBV6-3, those segments were excluded. According to a later genetic analysis, donors in an Asian-associated ancestry cluster had fewer N-insertions in productive TCRs than the approximately 710-donor mean. The classifier was reported to diagnose cytomegalovirus status with high specificity and sensitivity in both the original and validation cohorts. Because some donors lacked HLA typing at each locus, the association tests relied only on the typed subset. The study gave a list of 150 to 200 TCR beta chains associated with cytomegalovirus. In vitro tests confirmed that a few of the cytomegalovirus-associated TCR beta chains recognize cytomegalovirus antigens. A later analysis associated about 16,000 TCR beta sequences with specific HLA alleles at a false discovery rate of 0.05. Most TCR sequences were seen in very few donors, while some public TCRs were found in many individuals. Immune exposure information for the cohort was limited to CMV serostatus. Strong co-occurrence of HLA alleles, especially DR and DQ, made assigning TCR associations to individual alleles difficult. A further reported finding was that TCR beta sequences accurately predicted the HLA-A and HLA-B alleles for most subjects in the first cohort. The sequencing pipeline was judged likely to have produced a cluster of highly shared sequence variants as a technical artifact. According to the authors, the approach could potentially be generalized to other disease states and immunological phenotypes. Most CMV-associated TCR beta chains appeared to be HLA-restricted in a later analysis, and the HLA associations seemed to be driven largely by CMV exposure.

Library preparation employed the immunoSEQ multiplex PCR assay. For the multiplex PCR, a mixture combining 60 forward primers for TCR Vbeta segments and 13 reverse primers for TCR Jbeta segments was used. The CDR3 region of rearranged TCR beta genes was amplified from genomic DNA with a multiplex PCR assay. Amplified TCR beta libraries were sequenced as 87-base-pair reads on the Illumina HiSeq System. In the source study's methods: A later analysis tallied about 77 million unique TCR beta chains across the 666 repertoires, and about 10 million of those chains were shared by two or more donors. Raw reads were error-corrected and collapsed into unique sequences with a nearest-neighbor algorithm that merged closely related sequences to remove PCR and sequencing errors. CDR3 sequences were aligned to IMGT reference sequences to assign V, D and J gene segments. For a sequence to be retained, a match of at least six nucleotides to both a V gene segment and a J gene segment was required. Rearrangements were called productive when the CDR3 lacked stop codons and stayed in frame with V and J; all others were non-productive. CDR3 was defined according to IMGT convention as the region running from the second conserved V-encoded cysteine to the conserved J-encoded phenylalanine. The earlier analysis of about 640 of the donors excluded any sequence lacking an unambiguous match to a single V gene segment. In an earlier analysis of approximately 550 of the donors, V segments were called functional above 56.7% productive rearrangements and were called segregating when the between-donor standard deviation exceeded 5%. A statistical classification framework was developed to diagnose cytomegalovirus status using the catalog of TCR beta chain sequences. In a later analysis, V and J genes were assigned by comparing TCR nucleotide sequences against IMGT/GENE-DB human TR gene sequences. The TCRdist pipeline was used in a later analysis to assign CDR3 sequences and most-parsimonious VDJ recombination scenarios. In a later analysis, each TCR beta chain was defined by its CDR3 amino acid sequence together with its V-gene family, and reads lacking a unique V-gene family were excluded. As a way to deal with suspected cross-contamination and a sequencing artifact, a later analysis dropped 450 to 700 nucleotide sequences that were highly shared and had low generation probability. For each public chain, a later analysis derived a clonal expansion index from normalized ranks of inferred template counts within each repertoire. Generation probabilities in a later analysis came from a VDJ recombination model fitted to out-of-frame rearrangements, and those results were checked against IGoR. In a later analysis, hypergeometric tests were used to score TCR-TCR, TCR-HLA and TCR-CMV co-occurrence, with a repertoire-size bias correction applied to TCR pairs. In a later analysis, false discovery rates were estimated by permuting HLA or CMV assignments 20 times. A later analysis grouped co-occurring TCRs with DBSCAN, adding TCRdist sequence similarity when clustering within HLA-allele-positive subsets. For co-occurrence clustering, repertoires with fewer than 30,000 or more than 120,000 public chains were excluded, along with 4 to 6 repertoires with anomalous nucleotide sharing. Drawn from immuneACCESS, this table holds only the in-frame rearrangements with V and J called that TCRdb kept. Clones are partly lost; checked studies trace under half to an unresolved V gene and leave the rest unexplained. V and J calls and clone size are copied from that table; D and trimming were computed from the DNA. This sample gives over 80,000 clones in total; less than 80% of them show up just once. Approximately 5.8% of the sample rests with the top ten.

The chain uses TRBV4-2 and TRBJ2-3; the D gene is unclear. The sample comprised PBMCs. This sequence was found in a boy aged 5-17 years in good health and CMV-seropositive. In nucleotide form, the sequence is TGTGCCAGCAGCCAAGAACCCGGAGACACAGATACGCAGTATTTT. Its translation is CASSQEPGDTDTQYF.